One sample yielded the 15 T cell receptor beta chains listed below, sequenced in a study of blood T cells in healthy people across ages. It was with a sample-barcoded 5' primer and a J-beta primer mix that a second PCR of roughly 6 to 12 cycles was run. Each CDR3 protein gets one entry after TCRdb re-called the 5' RACE reads with MiXCR. The sample lists hundreds of thousands of distinct CDR3 sequences; approximately 25% were seen once. The same sample was also studied in work on T cells of mothers and their children.

The sequencing input was blood. Receptors were obtained from a boy aged 5-17 years in good health.

In nucleotides, the CDR3 is TGCAGCGTTGAGGGGGGGGCGACTGAAGCTTTCTTT. This encodes CSVEGGATEAFF. The V and J genes are TRBV29-1 and TRBJ1-1; possible D gene TRBD1, 6 bases. Germline CDR1 and CDR2: SQVTM and ANQGSEA. This CDR3 region has 12 residues. Trimming took 3 bases from V and 5 from J, leaving 10 bases between them.

A few counts support this clonotype. J is TRBJ2-5 and V is TRBV9, with D uncertain. The assigned J gene may be wrong: the sequence end matches TRBJ2-1 better. Germline-derived CDR1 and CDR2 are SGDLS and YYNGEE. The CDR3 loop spans 15 amino acids. The CDR3 protein is CASSSRSPSSNEQFF. CDR3 coding DNA: TGTGCCAGCAGCTCCAGGTCCCCCTCTAGCAATGAGCAGTTCTTC.

This clonotype has only a few counts. The chain uses TRBV12-5 and TRBJ2-7; D is perhaps TRBD2 (5 bases). This CDR3 spans 12 amino acids. CDR1 and CDR2 (germline): LGHNT, FRNRAP. V lost 6 bases and J 3 bases, leaving 9 bases between the germline ends. CDR3 amino acids: CASGPTIYEQYF. As DNA, the CDR3 is TGTGCTAGTGGCCCGACTATCTACGAGCAGTACTTC.

A few counts support this clonotype. The chain carries TRBV6-5 and TRBJ2-5, with unresolved D. The CDR3 length is 14 residues. The V end lost 7 bases, the J end lost 3 bases, and 15 bases lay between the germline ends. CDR1 and CDR2 (germline): MNHEY, SVGAGI. CDR3 sequence: CASTLTNGKETQYF. Here the CDR3 DNA reads TGTGCCAGCACCCTTACGAATGGCAAAGAGACCCAGTACTTC.

The chain combines TRBV29-1 with TRBJ2-2, with D perhaps matching TRBD1 or TRBD2 (5 bases each). The CDR3 covers 15 residues. Per germline, CDR1 SQVTM and CDR2 ANQGSEA. Between the trimmed V and J ends, which lost 0 bases and 4 bases, there was a span of 12 bases. CDR3 DNA sequence: TGCAGCGTTGAAGAAGCGGCAGGGCTCACCGGGGAGCTGTTTTTT. Amino acids: CSVEEAAGLTGELFF.

This CDR3 is CASSPLSLGGGVEAFF. In DNA form, the CDR3 reads TGCGCCAGCAGCCCCTTGTCCCTTGGAGGGGGGGTTGAAGCTTTCTTT. The chain carries TRBV5-1 and TRBJ1-1; tentative D call: TRBD1 (6 bases). CDR1 is SGHRS and CDR2 is YFSETQ in the germline V gene. V was clipped by 4 bases and J by 7 bases, with 23 bases between them. The CDR3 has 16 residues. Together with reference TRBV5-1 and TRBJ1-1, the CDR3 gives the full variable domain: KAGVTQTPRYLIKTRGQQVTLSCSPISGHRSVSWYQQTPGQGLQFLFEYFSETQRNKGNFPGRFSGRQFSNSRSEMNVSTLELGDSALYLCASSPLSLGGGVEAFFGQGTRLTVV.

This chain uses TRBV5-5 with TRBJ1-2; 10 bases fit TRBD1. The CDR3 extends over 16 amino acids. After removal of 4 bases from V and 0 bases from J, the junction contained 6 bases not matched to a gene. Germline loops: CDR1 SGHKS, CDR2 YYEKEE (reference sequence). In DNA, the CDR3 is TGTGCCAGCAGCCTCCGGGACAGGGGCGCTAACTATGGCTACACCTTC. As protein: CASSLRDRGANYGYTF.

This clonotype appeared a few times. V gene TRBV20-1 combines with J gene TRBJ2-3, with no clear D. CDR3 length: 14 amino acids. V was pared by 4 bases and J by 4 bases, with 15 bases between. Germline values: CDR1 DFQATT, CDR2 SNEGSKA (reference sequence). As DNA, the CDR3 is TGCAGTGCTATTCCGGCACATGGCCCAGATACGCAGTATTTT. It codes for CSAIPAHGPDTQYF.

This clonotype was recorded a few times. The J gene is TRBJ2-7, the V gene TRBV15; D ambiguous. The V end lost 1 base, the J end lost 6 bases, and 13 bases lay between the germline ends. The CDR3 has 14 residues. Per germline, CDR1 LNHNV and CDR2 YYDKDF (reference sequence). The CDR3 here is CATSRGQERLEQYF. CDR3 nucleotide sequence: TGTGCCACCAGCAGAGGCCAGGAAAGGCTCGAGCAGTACTTC.

This clonotype was seen only a few times. The chain combines TRBV7-9 with TRBJ2-7; no reliable D call. The CDR3 covers 14 residues. Germline V lookup: CDR1 SEHNR, CDR2 FQNEAQ (reference sequence). Between the trimmed V and J ends, which lost 1 base and 6 bases, there was a span of 13 bases. The CDR3 bases are TGTGCCAGCAGCTTAGAGGGCACCCTGCGCGAGCAGTACTTC. Translating it yields CASSLEGTLREQYF.

This clonotype has more than one count but fewer than ten. As the CDR3 is not closed by the conserved phenylalanine or tryptophan, this likely results from a read error. CDR3 amino acids: CASSLTSGNTGELFL. CDR3 coding DNA: TGTGCCAGCAGCTTGACTAGCGGGAACACCGGGGAGCTGTTTCTT. V gene TRBV7-2 combines with J gene TRBJ2-2; 9 bases align to TRBD2. The CDR3 sequence is 15 residues long. CDR1 SGHTA and CDR2 FQGNSA come from the germline V gene. The junction had 0 bases not matched to a gene; V was cut back by 3 bases and J by 1 base.

The chain has TRBV3-1 and TRBJ1-2; TRBD1 is a possible D gene (6 bases). Germline CDR1 LGHDT, CDR2 YNNKEL (reference sequence). V lost 6 bases and J 5 bases, leaving 16 bases between the germline ends. There are 14 residues in the CDR3. The CDR3 sequence is CASRDGLTGYGYTF. As DNA, the CDR3 is TGTGCCAGCAGAGATGGTCTGACAGGTTATGGCTACACCTTC. Full variable domain (outside the CDR3, taken from reference TRBV3-1 and TRBJ1-2): DTAVSQTPKYLVTQMGNDKSIKCEQNLGHDTMYWYKQDSKKFLKIMFSYNNKELIINETVPNRFSPKSPDKAHLNLHINSLELGDSAVYFCASRDGLTGYGYTFGSGTRLTVV.

V is TRBV7-2 and J is TRBJ2-2; the match to TRBD1 covers 10 bases. The trim removed 5 bases at V and 4 bases at J, leaving 7 bases unmatched. Germline values: CDR1 SGHTA, CDR2 FQGNSA. This CDR3 is built from 16 residues. CDR3 sequence (DNA): TGTGCCAGCAGCCCTAGACAGGGGGCCGTCACCGGGGAGCTGTTTTTT. Translating it yields CASSPRQGAVTGELFF.

The chain carries TRBV20-1 and TRBJ2-4; TRBD2 agrees at 8 bases. This CDR3 is built from 15 residues. Trimming removed 4 bases from V and 2 bases from J; junction bases left unmatched: 7. Germline V gene sequence: CDR1 DFQATT, CDR2 SNEGSKA (reference sequence). CDR3 residues: CSATTSGNSKNIQYF. In DNA, the CDR3 is TGCAGTGCTACAACTAGCGGCAACTCCAAAAACATTCAGTACTTC.

The chain couples TRBV5-1 to TRBJ2-5; either TRBD1 or TRBD2 may supply D (5 bases each). The germline gives CDR1 SGHRS, CDR2 YFSETQ. V lost 2 bases to trimming and J lost 2 bases, with 13 bases between them. This CDR3 is 15 amino acids long. The CDR3 region has the DNA TGCGCCAGCAGCTTTTCCGGGGCCGATCAAGAGACCCAGTACTTC. Protein sequence: CASSFSGADQETQYF.